These 5 T cell receptor beta chains originate from one sample sequenced in a study of CD8 T cells in Susac syndrome. RNA amounts of roughly 0.5 to 1 ug underwent reverse transcription with random hexamers. TCRdb recomputed calls from the immunoSEQ multiplex PCR reads with MiXCR, one row per CDR3 protein. The sample includes about 170,000 distinct CDR3 sequences, roughly 95% of them seen just once. The sequenced sample was CD4+ T cells from PBMCs. The source is a human donor with Susac syndrome.

This rearrangement joins TRBV10-3 to TRBJ2-4, with 7 bases fitting TRBD2. Germline loops: CDR1 ENHRY, CDR2 SYGVKD. V trimming: 8 bases; J trimming: 9 bases; junction bases outside the gene matches: 10. This CDR3 spans 13 amino acids. The CDR3 is CAIGRETAGIQYF. The CDR3 region has the DNA TGTGCCATCGGGAGGGAGACAGCCGGCATTCAGTACTTC.

In this sample, this clonotype turned up once. The rearrangement uses TRBV3-1 and TRBJ1-2, with 10 bases lining up with TRBD1. Trimming cost V 5 bases and J 3 bases; bases outside gene matches: 6. Germline V CDR1 and CDR2: LGHDT, YNNKEL (reference sequence). This CDR3 spans 15 amino acids. The CDR3 sequence is CASSGPGQGHYGYTF. The CDR3 region has the DNA TGTGCCAGCAGCGGACCGGGACAGGGGCACTATGGCTACACCTTC.

CDR3 DNA sequence: TGTGCCAGCAGCTTAGACGCGGGCGCCATGGAGGGGCAGTATTTT. Its protein is CASSLDAGAMEGQYF. The chain couples TRBV7-2 to TRBJ2-3; TRBD2 is a possible D gene (6 bases). Germline lookup yields CDR1 SGHTA and CDR2 FQGNSA. This CDR3 is built from 15 residues. The V and J ends lost 1 base and 11 bases respectively, with 19 bases between them.

This chain connects TRBV7-9 to TRBJ2-5, with D possibly matching TRBD1 (5 bases). V lost 0 bases and J 4 bases, leaving 18 bases between the germline ends. The germline V gene has CDR1 SEHNR and CDR2 FQNEAQ (reference sequence). The CDR3 consists of 17 residues. CDR3 protein: CASSLAQGALGRETQYF. As DNA, the CDR3 is TGTGCCAGCAGCTTAGCGCAGGGTGCTCTCGGGCGAGAGACCCAGTACTTC. Looking up the rest from reference TRBV7-9 and TRBJ2-5 gives the full variable domain: DTGVSQNPRHKITKRGQNVTFRCDPISEHNRLYWYRQTLGQGPEFLTYFQNEAQLEKSRLLSDRFSAERPKGSFSTLEIQRTEQGDSAMYLCASSLAQGALGRETQYFGPGTRLLVL.

The CDR3 DNA reads TGTGCCAGCAGCTTGATACAGGGGAATGAGCAGTTCTTC. Translating it yields CASSLIQGNEQFF. V usage is TRBV11-2 and J usage is TRBJ2-1; 7 bases match TRBD1. The J segment lost 7 bases and the V segment lost 3 bases, leaving 3 bases of the junction unmatched. Looked up from germline, CDR1 is SGHAT and CDR2 is FQNNGV. The CDR3 consists of 13 residues. Variable domain in full (rest from reference TRBV11-2 and TRBJ2-1): EAGVAQSPRYKIIEKRQSVAFWCNPISGHATLYWYQQILGQGPKLLIQFQNNGVVDDSQLPKDRFSAERLKGVDSTLKIQPAKLEDSAVYLCASSLIQGNEQFFGPGTRLTVL.